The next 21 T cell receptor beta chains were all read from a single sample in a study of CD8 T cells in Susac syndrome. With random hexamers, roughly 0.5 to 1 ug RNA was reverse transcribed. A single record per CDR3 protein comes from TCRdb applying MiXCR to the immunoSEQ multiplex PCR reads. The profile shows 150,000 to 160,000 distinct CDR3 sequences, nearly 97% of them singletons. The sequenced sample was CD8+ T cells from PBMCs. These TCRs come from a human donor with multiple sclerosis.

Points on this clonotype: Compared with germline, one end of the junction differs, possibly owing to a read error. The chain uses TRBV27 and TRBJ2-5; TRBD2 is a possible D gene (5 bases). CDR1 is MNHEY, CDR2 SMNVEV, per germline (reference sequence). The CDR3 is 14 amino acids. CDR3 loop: CASSVSTSGETQYF. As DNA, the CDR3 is TGTGCCAGCAGTGTATCTACCTCGGGGGAGACCCAGTACTTC.

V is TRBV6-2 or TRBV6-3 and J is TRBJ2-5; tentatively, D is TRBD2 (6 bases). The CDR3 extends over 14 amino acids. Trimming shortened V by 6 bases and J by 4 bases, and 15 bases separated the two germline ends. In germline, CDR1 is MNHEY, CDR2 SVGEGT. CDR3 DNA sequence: TGTGCCAGCAGGCGGACCGGGGGTGCAGAGACCCAGTACTTC. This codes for CASRRTGGAETQYF.

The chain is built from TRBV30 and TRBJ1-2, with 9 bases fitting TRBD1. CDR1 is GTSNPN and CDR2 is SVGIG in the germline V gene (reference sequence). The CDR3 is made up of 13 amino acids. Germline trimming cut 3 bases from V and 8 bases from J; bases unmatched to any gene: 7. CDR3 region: CAWREGQGDGYTF. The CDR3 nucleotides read TGTGCCTGGAGGGAGGGACAGGGAGACGGCTACACCTTC. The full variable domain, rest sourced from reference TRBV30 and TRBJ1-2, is SQTIHQWPATLVQPVGSPLSLECTVEGTSNPNLYWYRQAAGRGLQLLFYSVGIGQISSEVPQNLSASRPQDRQFILSSKKLLLSDSGFYLCAWREGQGDGYTFGSGTRLTVV.

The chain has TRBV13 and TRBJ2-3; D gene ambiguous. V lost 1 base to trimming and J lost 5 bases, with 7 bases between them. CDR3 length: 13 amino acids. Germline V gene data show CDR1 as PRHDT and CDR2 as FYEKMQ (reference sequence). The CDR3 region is CASSLANLDTQYF. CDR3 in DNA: TGTGCCAGCAGCTTAGCGAATCTAGATACGCAGTATTTT.

The CDR3 is CSVLQGYEQYV. The CDR3 DNA reads TGCAGCGTCCTGCAGGGTTACGAGCAGTACGTC. V usage is TRBV29-1 and J usage is TRBJ2-7; D may be TRBD1 (5 bases). V lost 6 bases to trimming and J lost 4 bases, with 10 bases between them. This CDR3 has 11 residues. Germline V CDR1 and CDR2: SQVTM, ANQGSEA.

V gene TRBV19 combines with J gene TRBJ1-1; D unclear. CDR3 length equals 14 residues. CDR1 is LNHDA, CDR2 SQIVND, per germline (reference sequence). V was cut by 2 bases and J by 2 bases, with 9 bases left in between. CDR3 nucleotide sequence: TGTGCCAGTAGTATATGGGCATCAAACACTGAAGCTTTCTTT. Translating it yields CASSIWASNTEAFF. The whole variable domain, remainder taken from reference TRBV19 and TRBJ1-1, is DGGITQSPKYLFRKEGQNVTLSCEQNLNHDAMYWYRQDPGQGLRLIYYSQIVNDFQKGDIAEGYSVSREKKESFPLTVTSAQKNPTAFYLCASSIWASNTEAFFGQGTRLTVV.

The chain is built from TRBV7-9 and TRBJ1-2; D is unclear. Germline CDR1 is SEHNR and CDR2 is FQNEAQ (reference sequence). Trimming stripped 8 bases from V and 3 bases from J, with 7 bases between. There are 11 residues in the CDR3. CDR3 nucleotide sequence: TGTGCCAGCTCCAGCTACTATGGCTACACCTTC. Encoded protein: CASSSYYGYTF.

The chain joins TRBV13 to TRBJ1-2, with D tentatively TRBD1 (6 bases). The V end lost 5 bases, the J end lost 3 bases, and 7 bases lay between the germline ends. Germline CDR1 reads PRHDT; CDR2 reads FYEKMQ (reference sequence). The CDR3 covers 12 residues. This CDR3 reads CASSEGDYGYTF. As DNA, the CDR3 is TGTGCCAGCAGCGAGGGGGACTATGGCTACACCTTC.

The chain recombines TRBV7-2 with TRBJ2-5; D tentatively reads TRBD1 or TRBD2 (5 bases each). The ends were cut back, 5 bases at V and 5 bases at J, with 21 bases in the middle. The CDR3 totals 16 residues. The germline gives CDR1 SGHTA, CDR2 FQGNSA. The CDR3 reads CASSLRGPKPWETQYF. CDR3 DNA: TGTGCCAGCAGCCTCCGGGGCCCGAAGCCATGGGAGACCCAGTACTTC.

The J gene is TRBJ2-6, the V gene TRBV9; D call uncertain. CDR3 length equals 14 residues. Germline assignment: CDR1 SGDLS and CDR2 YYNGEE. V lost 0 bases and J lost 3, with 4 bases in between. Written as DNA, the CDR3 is TGTGCCAGCAGCGTAGGTAGTGGGGCCAACGTCCTGACTTTC. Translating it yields CASSVGSGANVLTF.

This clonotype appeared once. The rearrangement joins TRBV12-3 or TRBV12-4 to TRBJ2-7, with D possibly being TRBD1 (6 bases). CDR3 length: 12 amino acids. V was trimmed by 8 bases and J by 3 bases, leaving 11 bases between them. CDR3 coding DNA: TGTGCCAGCTCGGACAGCCTCTACGAGCAGTACGTC. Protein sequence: CASSDSLYEQYV.

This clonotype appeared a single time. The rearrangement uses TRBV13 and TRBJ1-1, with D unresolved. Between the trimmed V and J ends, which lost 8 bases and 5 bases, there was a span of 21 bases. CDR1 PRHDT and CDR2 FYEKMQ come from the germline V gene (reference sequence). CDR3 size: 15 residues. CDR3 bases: TGTGCCAGCGCGGTCTTACGGTGGGGAGGGACTGAAGCTTTCTTT. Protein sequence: CASAVLRWGGTEAFF. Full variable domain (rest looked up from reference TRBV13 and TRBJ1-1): AAGVIQSPRHLIKEKRETATLKCYPIPRHDTVYWYQQGPGQDPQFLISFYEKMQSDKGSIPDRFSAQQFSDYHSELNMSSLELGDSALYFCASAVLRWGGTEAFFGQGTRLTVV.

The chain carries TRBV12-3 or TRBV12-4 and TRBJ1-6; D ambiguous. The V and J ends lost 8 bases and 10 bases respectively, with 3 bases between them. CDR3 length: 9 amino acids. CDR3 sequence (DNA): TGTGCCAGCGGGTCACCCCTCCACTTT. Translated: CASGSPLHF.

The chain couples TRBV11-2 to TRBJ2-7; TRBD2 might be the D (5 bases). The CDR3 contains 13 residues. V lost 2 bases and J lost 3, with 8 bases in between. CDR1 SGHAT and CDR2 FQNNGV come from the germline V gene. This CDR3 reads CASSLLGGYEQYV. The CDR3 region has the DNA TGTGCCAGCAGCTTACTTGGAGGCTACGAGCAGTACGTC.

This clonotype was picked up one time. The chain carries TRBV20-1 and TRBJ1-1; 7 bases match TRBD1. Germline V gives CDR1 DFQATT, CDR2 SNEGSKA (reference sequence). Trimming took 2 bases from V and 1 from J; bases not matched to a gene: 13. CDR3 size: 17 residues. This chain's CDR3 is CSARPLGQTLGNTEAFF. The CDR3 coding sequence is TGCAGTGCTAGACCCCTGGGACAGACGCTTGGGAACACTGAAGCTTTCTTT.

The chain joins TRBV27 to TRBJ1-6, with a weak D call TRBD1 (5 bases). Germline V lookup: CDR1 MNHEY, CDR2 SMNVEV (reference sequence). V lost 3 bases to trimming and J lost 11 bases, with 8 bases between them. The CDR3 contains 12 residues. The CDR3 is CASSFGGAPLHF. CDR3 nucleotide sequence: TGTGCCAGCAGTTTCGGGGGAGCACCCCTCCACTTT.

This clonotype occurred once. The CDR3 is CASVGQGARETQYF. CDR3 sequence (DNA): TGTGCCAGCGTTGGTCAGGGGGCTCGTGAGACCCAGTACTTC. The V and J genes are TRBV11-1 and TRBJ2-5, with TRBD1 matching 8 bases. V lost 8 bases and J lost 5; bases outside the gene matches: 10. The CDR3 consists of 14 residues. CDR1 is SGHAT, CDR2 FQDESV, per germline (reference sequence).

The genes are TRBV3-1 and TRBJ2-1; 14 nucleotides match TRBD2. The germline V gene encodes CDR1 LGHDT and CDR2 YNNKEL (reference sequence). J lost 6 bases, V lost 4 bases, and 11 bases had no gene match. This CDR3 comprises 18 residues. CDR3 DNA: TGTGCCAGCAGCCCCTCAGGCGGTGGACTAGCGGGGGGCAATGAGCAGTTCTTC. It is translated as CASSPSGGGLAGGNEQFF.

Here the CDR3 DNA reads TGTGCCACCAGGATGGGGGGTGGCGAGACCCAGTACTTC. As protein: CATRMGGGETQYF. The rearrangement joins TRBV15 to TRBJ2-5; TRBD2 is a possible D gene (6 bases). V lost 6 bases and J lost 5, with 13 bases in between. The CDR3 contains 13 residues. Per the germline V gene, CDR1 is LNHNV and CDR2 is YYDKDF (reference sequence).

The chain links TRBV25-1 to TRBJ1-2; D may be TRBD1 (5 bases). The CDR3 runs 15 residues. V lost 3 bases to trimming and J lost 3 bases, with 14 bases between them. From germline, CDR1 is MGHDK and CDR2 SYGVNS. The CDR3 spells CASSEEGSSDYGYTF. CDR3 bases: TGTGCCAGCAGTGAGGAGGGGAGCTCGGACTATGGCTACACCTTC.

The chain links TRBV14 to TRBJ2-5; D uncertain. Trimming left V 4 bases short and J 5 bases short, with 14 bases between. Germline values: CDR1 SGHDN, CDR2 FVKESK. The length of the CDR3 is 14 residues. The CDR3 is CASSPIIRRETQYF. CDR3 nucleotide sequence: TGTGCCAGCAGCCCTATAATCCGGCGGGAGACCCAGTACTTC.